Described below is a single TCR beta chain sequence and its context. There is no known antigen for this receptor. Base-call qualities are not available, and no considerably larger clone is one nucleotide away. Only healthy Caucasian donors were included. The twin cohort comprised three pairs of female monozygotic twins, all aged roughly 18 to 29 years. CD4+ and CD8+ T cell populations were isolated with positive isolation kits from Invitrogen. The data derive from a study of identical twins (dated by TCRdb to the mid-2010s). Regarding the study in general: The study deep-sequenced TCR alpha and beta repertoires from monozygotic twins, unrelated adults of various ages and cord blood to test whether fetal clonotypes persist. To rule out contamination, replicate twin experiments were performed at different times with different library preparation protocols.

Libraries were made using 5' RACE. The instrument was an Illumina HiSeq 2000. A universal primer binding site was introduced by template switching, and a unique molecular identifier was present in the final cDNA, enabling accurate counting of TCR cDNA molecules. Specific primers in the conserved constant-segment region were used to synthesize first-strand cDNA for TCR alpha and beta chains. To control for contamination, each cDNA library was double barcoded with a SMART-Mk sample barcode plus Illumina barcodes. TruSeq adapter sequences along with Illumina sample barcodes were introduced in two successive PCR steps. The TCR alpha and beta cDNA libraries were sequenced on the Illumina HiSeq platform using custom primers. In the paper's pipeline: Raw reads were processed with MiGEC to extract unique molecular identifiers, and MiXCR was used to determine CDR3 positions. For each individual, recombination models were inferred using an EM algorithm with the repgenHMM and IGoR tools. Shared clonotype analysis was performed with the tcR package in R, normalizing sharing by the product of cloneset sizes. Out-of-frame nonproductive sequences were analyzed to study raw recombination free of thymic and clonal selection effects. In-frame beta chains were kept once TCRdb had trimmed the public reads at Q25 with fastp and called clones with MiXCR. Every entry covers one CDR3 protein and lists the most common genes and DNA from its rows. The V and J calls shown here were made by TCRdb, not taken from the authors' results. This sample comprises 450,000 or so distinct CDR3 sequences, approximately 15% of them detected only once. About 0.54% of the sample comes from the top ten.

Overall study results and their limits: Excess twin sharing in beta out-of-frame sequences was weaker because fewer shared sequences lowered the signal-to-noise ratio. Because the same donors could not be followed over many years, the conclusions relied on cross-sectional statistical analysis. Abundant cord blood beta clonotypes had fewer insertions, young adult naive repertoires showed a similar but weaker trend, and memory repertoires showed no such trend. Recombination models systematically underestimated out-of-frame TCR alpha sharing in monozygotic twins but agreed with sharing between unrelated individuals. Invariant T cells such as MAIT and iNKT could partly confound zero-insertion analyses, though diverse VJ usage argued against this for most clonotypes. Compared with coincidental sharing between unrelated individuals, out-of-frame TCR alpha sequences shared between twins had an excess of sequences with low generation probability.

Inclusive of the bounding cysteine and phenylalanine, the CDR3 is 14 residues long. Of the read, only the CDR3 DNA is kept; its 42 bases are in frame from base 1. Trimming accounts for 7 bases at V and 5 bases at J, while the number of junction bases matched to no gene is 6. The germline V gene gives CDR1 as MNHNS and CDR2 as SASEGT. The same sample was also studied in work on yellow fever vaccine responses in identical twins. Per the second study: According to the authors, the vaccine-induced T cell response in identical twins seemed to be partly convergent and partly specific to each individual. In identical twins, the study followed T cell clones that responded to the vaccine with precision.

This sequence uses TRBV6-1 and TRBJ2-5; a stretch of 11 junction bases matches TRBD2. This sequence originates from a woman under 30 in good health. The material sequenced was CD4+ T cells sorted from blood. The DNA sequence reads TGTGCCAGCACGAGACTAGCGGGGAGGGAGACCCAGTACTTC. It specifies CASTRLAGRETQYF.